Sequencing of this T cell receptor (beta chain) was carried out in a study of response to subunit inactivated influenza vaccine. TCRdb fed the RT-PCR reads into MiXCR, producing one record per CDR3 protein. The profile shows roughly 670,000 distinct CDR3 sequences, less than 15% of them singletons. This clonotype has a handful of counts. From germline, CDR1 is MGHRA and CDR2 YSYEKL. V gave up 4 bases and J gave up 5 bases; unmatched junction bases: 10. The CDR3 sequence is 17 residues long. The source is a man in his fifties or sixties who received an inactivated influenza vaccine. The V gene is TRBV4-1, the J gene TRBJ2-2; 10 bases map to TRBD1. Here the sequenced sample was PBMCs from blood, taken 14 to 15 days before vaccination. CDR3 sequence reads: CASSLEDRGVWTGELFF. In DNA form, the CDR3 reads TGCGCCAGCAGCCTTGAGGACAGGGGGGTATGGACCGGGGAGCTGTTTTTT.